This T cell receptor beta chain appears in the sequencing data of a study of blood T cell repertoires in COVID-19. The wider study: Donors in the United States, Italy and Spain gave samples during acute or convalescent COVID-19. T cells, B-cell-depleted T cells, or PBMCs provided the cDNA or gDNA that served as material.

In the source study's methods: Amplifying reference gene primers gave estimates of nucleated cell counts. The protocol was immunoSEQ multiplex PCR, while the TCRdb copy is restricted to in-frame clones and leaves out a portion. V and J calls and clone size are given by that table; D and trimming were obtained from the DNA. The sample shows about 55,000 clones, just over 90% of them seen only once. Sample: peripheral blood. The TCR sequence derives from a man aged 35-49 years with acute or convalescent COVID-19.

Here the CDR3 DNA reads TGTGCCAGTAGACAGGGAGAGAACACTGAAGCTTTCTTT. This translates into CASRQGENTEAFF. The chain has TRBV19 and TRBJ1-1; tentative D call: TRBD1 (6 bases). Germline CDR1 LNHDA, CDR2 SQIVND (reference sequence). The germline V and J ends were trimmed by 6 bases and 1 base, with 9 bases remaining between them. This CDR3 has 13 residues. Full variable domain (rest looked up from reference TRBV19 and TRBJ1-1): DGGITQSPKYLFRKEGQNVTLSCEQNLNHDAMYWYRQDPGQGLRLIYYSQIVNDFQKGDIAEGYSVSREKKESFPLTVTSAQKNPTAFYLCASRQGENTEAFFGQGTRLTVV.